A single sample is the source of the 28 T cell receptor beta chains below, sequenced in a study of T cells in Graves' hyperthyroidism and ophthalmopathy. Researchers took RNA transcripts and amplified the TCR beta CDR3 regions from them. TCR CDR3 underwent first-round RT-PCR with the HTBI primer set. TCRdb passed the multiplex PCR reads through MiXCR, listing each CDR3 protein once. Found here are under 400,000 distinct CDR3 sequences, nearly 15% of them singletons; the top ten hold around 20%. Specimen: blood. The receptors derive from a woman aged 55-75 years with Graves' ophthalmopathy.

This sequence joins TRBV27 and TRBJ2-5, with 7 bases fitting TRBD1. CDR3 size: 15 residues. Germline V gives CDR1 MNHEY, CDR2 SMNVEV (reference sequence). After removal of 5 bases from V and 4 bases from J, the junction contained 10 bases not matched to a gene. This CDR3 is CASSPRQGVGETQYF. For the CDR3, the DNA is TGTGCCAGCAGTCCAAGGCAGGGGGTAGGAGAGACCCAGTACTTC.

The V call is TRBV6-9, the J call TRBJ2-1, with 13 bases fitting TRBD2. V was clipped by 3 bases and J by 8 bases; unmatched bases: 7. The length of the CDR3 is 16 residues. Germline values: CDR1 MNHGY, CDR2 SVAAGI. CDR3 loop: CASSYGGTSGKDEQFF. As DNA, the CDR3 is TGTGCCAGCAGTTACGGGGGGACTAGCGGGAAGGATGAGCAGTTCTTC.

This clonotype was recorded many times. The chain links TRBV18 to TRBJ2-1, with 7 nucleotides matching TRBD1. Germline V gives CDR1 KGHSH, CDR2 LQKENI. The CDR3 runs to 13 residues. With V trimmed by 6 bases and J by 7 bases, 6 bases remained unmatched. The CDR3 here is CASSTTGMNEQFF. The DNA for the CDR3 is TGTGCCAGCTCCACGACAGGGATGAATGAGCAGTTCTTC.

This clonotype was detected many times. This chain's CDR3 is CASGPRGNYNEQFF. The CDR3 DNA sequence: TGTGCCAGCGGGCCGCGCGGCAACTACAATGAGCAGTTCTTC. This chain uses TRBV28 with TRBJ2-1; D is ambiguous. Germline V gene sequence: CDR1 MDHEN, CDR2 SYDVKM. V gave up 8 bases and J gave up 3 bases, with 14 bases separating them. This CDR3 spans 14 amino acids.

This clonotype has a count of ten or more. The chain links TRBV11-2 to TRBJ2-7, with D possibly being TRBD2 (6 bases). The V and J ends lost 3 bases and 5 bases respectively, with 8 bases between them. The CDR3 has 12 residues. Germline CDR1 reads SGHAT; CDR2 reads FQNNGV. This chain's CDR3 is CASSLGTHEQYF. The CDR3 DNA reads TGTGCCAGCAGCTTGGGGACTCACGAGCAGTACTTC.

The chain links TRBV20-1 to TRBJ2-1; TRBD2 agrees at 11 bases. The CDR3 totals 13 residues. V lost 3 bases to trimming and J lost 10 bases; unmatched junction nucleotides: 5. Germline values: CDR1 DFQATT, CDR2 SNEGSKA (reference sequence). This CDR3 is CSASGGLAGEQFF. The CDR3 DNA sequence: TGCAGTGCTAGTGGAGGACTAGCGGGCGAGCAGTTCTTC.

This clonotype was seen ten or more times. V and J are TRBV20-1 and TRBJ1-1; possibly TRBD1 for D (5 bases). CDR1 is DFQATT, CDR2 SNEGSKA, per germline (reference sequence). The CDR3 is made up of 14 amino acids. The germline V and J ends were trimmed by 3 bases and 6 bases, with 17 bases remaining between them. The CDR3 loop reads CSASTGYRTAEAFF. CDR3 bases: TGCAGTGCTAGTACAGGCTATCGAACCGCTGAAGCTTTCTTT.

This clonotype appeared many times. The chain joins TRBV6-1 to TRBJ2-3, with 8 nucleotides matching TRBD1. CDR3 length: 14 amino acids. V shed 5 bases and J 4 bases; nucleotides not matched to a gene: 5. Germline V CDR1 and CDR2: MNHNS, SASEGT. CDR3 sequence reads: CASSKDRAPDTQYF. CDR3 in DNA: TGTGCCAGCAGTAAGGACAGGGCCCCAGATACGCAGTATTTT.

As for this clonotype: A much bigger clone sits one base away, suggesting this may be a read error. CDR3 in amino acids: CASRSGTGYSSEQYF. The CDR3 coding sequence is TGTGCCAGCAGATCCGGGACCGGATATAGTAGCGAGCAGTACTTC. The V gene is TRBV10-3, the J gene TRBJ2-7, with D possibly being TRBD1 or TRBD2 (5 bases each). Trimming left V 10 bases short and J 6 bases short, with 25 bases between. Germline V gives CDR1 ENHRY, CDR2 SYGVKD. CDR3 length: 15 residues.

In this sample, this clonotype turned up many times. The chain carries TRBV9 and TRBJ2-5; weak D call: TRBD2 (6 bases). Germline V gene sequence: CDR1 SGDLS, CDR2 YYNGEE. Trimming left V 2 bases short and J 5 bases short, with 16 bases between. This CDR3 has 15 residues. The CDR3, as DNA: TGTGCCAGCAGCGTGCGAGGGGCTAGCGTGGAGACCCAGTACTTC. Translation gives CASSVRGASVETQYF.

Ten or more counts support this clonotype. The chain carries TRBV9 and TRBJ2-3; TRBD2 is a possible D gene (5 bases). CDR3 length equals 15 residues. V was cut by 2 bases and J by 1 base, with 11 bases left in between. Germline loops: CDR1 SGDLS, CDR2 YYNGEE. The CDR3, as DNA: TGTGCCAGCAGCGTCTTCGGTAGCGGCACAGATACGCAGTATTTT. It codes for CASSVFGSGTDTQYF.

This clonotype was counted between two and nine times. This chain connects TRBV25-1 to TRBJ1-5; a possible D gene is TRBD1 (6 bases). Germline CDR1 reads MGHDK; CDR2 reads SYGVNS. Trimming took off 9 bases at V and 2 bases at J, with 8 bases between the two ends. There are 12 residues in the CDR3. The CDR3 loop is CASNRGNQPQHF. CDR3 bases: TGTGCCAGTAACAGGGGCAATCAGCCCCAGCATTTT.

This clonotype has ten or more counts. This chain joins TRBV24-1 and TRBJ2-1; 14 bases are shared with TRBD2. Unmatched junction bases numbered 12, after V lost 12 bases and J lost 9 bases. Germline V gene data show CDR1 as KGHDR and CDR2 as SFDVKD. The CDR3 has 15 residues. The CDR3 DNA reads as TGTGCCGTTGGTGGACTAGCGGGAGGAAAAGGTGAGCAGTTCTTC. Amino acid sequence: CAVGGLAGGKGEQFF.

This clonotype showed up many times. The rearrangement uses TRBV11-1 and TRBJ2-1, with D maybe TRBD2 (5 bases). Germline V gene sequence: CDR1 SGHAT, CDR2 FQDESV (reference sequence). The CDR3 has 14 residues. V dropped 2 bases and J dropped 6 bases, with 11 bases sitting between them. The CDR3 spells CASSLRTAANEQFF. The CDR3 DNA reads TGTGCCAGCAGCTTAAGGACTGCGGCCAATGAGCAGTTCTTC.

In this sample, this clonotype turned up many times. The chain joins TRBV11-2 to TRBJ2-5, with D tentatively TRBD2 (7 bases). The germline V gene encodes CDR1 SGHAT and CDR2 FQNNGV. V was clipped by 5 bases and J by 5 bases, with 18 bases between them. The CDR3 loop spans 15 amino acids. In DNA form, the CDR3 reads TGTGCCAGCAGCGATACAGGGATCGGGAGGGAGACCCAGTACTTC. This gives the protein CASSDTGIGRETQYF.

This clonotype was seen a few times. A read error is possible here, since a much larger clone lies one base away. The chain uses TRBV12-3 or TRBV12-4 and TRBJ1-1; no clear D. This CDR3 is 13 amino acids long. The CDR3 region has the DNA TGTGCCAGCGGTTTAGGGTTACGGCCTGAAGCTTTCTTT. This encodes CASGLGLRPEAFF.

Ten or more counts support this clonotype. The rearrangement uses TRBV12-3 or TRBV12-4 and TRBJ1-1; 9 bases agree with TRBD1. The CDR3 is made up of 16 amino acids. The J segment lost 5 bases and the V segment lost 6 bases, leaving 13 bases of the junction unmatched. The CDR3 sequence: CASSTGTGYGSTEAFF. The CDR3 DNA is TGTGCCAGCAGCACAGGGACAGGGTATGGATCGACTGAAGCTTTCTTT.

Concerning this clonotype itself: A junction end diverges from the germline sequence, so it may reflect a read error. The rearrangement uses TRBV7-9 and TRBJ2-1, with TRBD1 matching over 8 bases. The CDR3 contains 14 residues. The germline V gene encodes CDR1 SEHNR and CDR2 FQNEAQ (reference sequence). CDR3 residues: CASIPGGWDNEQSF. The DNA for the CDR3 is TGTGCCAGCATACCAGGGGGCTGGGACAATGAGCAGTCCTTC.

A few counts support this clonotype. The chain uses TRBV9 and TRBJ2-5, with D possibly being TRBD1 or TRBD2 (5 bases each). Germline V lookup: CDR1 SGDLS, CDR2 YYNGEE. The CDR3 runs 15 residues. Trimming took off 2 bases at V and 5 bases at J, with 16 bases between the two ends. DNA of the CDR3: TGTGCCAGCAGCGTCGTGACGGGGCGCGGGGAGACCCAGTACTTC. This codes for CASSVVTGRGETQYF.

This rearrangement joins TRBV20-1 to TRBJ2-1; 9 positions match TRBD2. The CDR3 length is 16 residues. J gave up 0 bases and V 4 bases, and 7 bases lay outside the gene matches. The germline V gene has CDR1 DFQATT and CDR2 SNEGSKA (reference sequence). The CDR3 loop is CSATESGRSSYNEQFF. The DNA of the CDR3 is TGCAGTGCTACGGAAAGCGGGAGGTCCTCCTACAATGAGCAGTTCTTC.

This clonotype was counted many times. The junction shows a germline mismatch at one end, possibly a read error. The chain recombines TRBV7-9 with TRBJ1-5; 7 positions agree with TRBD1. Germline V gene sequence: CDR1 SEHNR, CDR2 FQNEAQ (reference sequence). This CDR3 spans 13 amino acids. In DNA, the CDR3 is TGCGCCAGCAGCGTAGGACAGGATCAGCCCCAGCATTTT. Translating it yields CASSVGQDQPQHF.

The gene calls are TRBV15 and TRBJ2-3; D is unresolved. V was trimmed by 3 bases and J by 2 bases, leaving 6 bases between them. Germline V gene data show CDR1 as LNHNV and CDR2 as YYDKDF (reference sequence). The CDR3 totals 13 residues. The CDR3 is CATSSLPTDTQYF. The CDR3 DNA reads as TGTGCCACCAGCAGTCTACCCACAGATACGCAGTATTTT.

In its sample, this clonotype was seen many times. The gene calls are TRBV2 and TRBJ2-2; 13 bases match TRBD2. This CDR3 region has 16 residues. Trimming took 6 bases from V and 5 from J; bases not matched to a gene: 6. Germline-derived CDR1 and CDR2 are SNHLY and FYNNEI. The CDR3 region has the DNA TGTGCCAGCAGGTGGACTAGCGGGAGCCGGACCGGGGAGCTGTTTTTT. This gives the protein CASRWTSGSRTGELFF.

This clonotype has a count of ten or more. J is TRBJ2-7 and V is TRBV2; the D gene is possibly TRBD2 (6 bases). Trimming removed 4 bases at V and 5 bases at J, with 15 bases between. The CDR3 loop spans 14 amino acids. Germline assignment: CDR1 SNHLY and CDR2 FYNNEI. The CDR3 reads CASSARDSPNEQYF. The CDR3 DNA reads TGTGCCAGCAGTGCTAGGGACTCGCCCAACGAGCAGTACTTC.

About this clonotype: One junction end disagrees with the germline gene, perhaps due to a read error. The chain has TRBV29-1 and TRBJ2-3; 10 nucleotides agree with TRBD2. The germline CDR1 and CDR2 sequences are SQVTM and ANQGSEA. CDR3 length equals 14 residues. The CDR3 bases are TGCAGCGGTACTAGCGGGACGCGCACAGATACGCGGTATTTT. Protein product: CSGTSGTRTDTRYF.

This clonotype has a count of ten or more. V and J are TRBV30 and TRBJ1-3; no clear D. The germline gives CDR1 GTSNPN, CDR2 SVGIG (reference sequence). V dropped 2 bases and J dropped 0 bases, with 14 bases sitting between them. The CDR3 is 16 residues long. The CDR3 coding sequence is TGTGCCTGGAGTATCCCTGACGTATCCTCTGGAAACACCATATATTTT. Its protein product is CAWSIPDVSSGNTIYF.

This clonotype has only a few counts. In DNA, the CDR3 is TGTGCCAGCAGCTTTTTACTCCTAGCGGCAGATACGCAGTATTTT. It yields the protein CASSFLLLAADTQYF. The chain carries TRBV7-9 and TRBJ2-3, with 7 positions matching TRBD2. The CDR3 has 15 amino acids. The V segment lost 3 bases and the J segment 4 bases; nucleotides outside the gene matches: 7. Germline V gene lookup returns CDR1 SEHNR and CDR2 FQNEAQ (reference sequence).

CDR3 sequence reads: CASSYTSGNSYEQYF. Written as DNA, the CDR3 is TGTGCCAGCAGCTATACTAGCGGCAACTCCTACGAGCAGTACTTC. The chain has TRBV11-2 and TRBJ2-7; TRBD2 aligns across 8 bases. J gave up 0 bases and V 4 bases, and 5 bases lay outside the gene matches. The CDR3 has 15 amino acids. Germline CDR1 and CDR2: SGHAT and FQNNGV.